Each of the 7 T cell receptor beta chains below was sequenced from the same sample in a study of blood T cell repertoires in COVID-19. Profiled with immunoSEQ multiplex PCR; TCRdb holds only in-frame clones, not every one. Seen here are 150,000 or so clones, under 95% observed once, and the top ten hold more than 2%. The source material was peripheral blood. These receptors were taken from a man aged 18 to 29 with acute or convalescent COVID-19.

This clone came up once. The rearrangement joins TRBV15 to TRBJ1-2, with D uncertain. Trimming stripped 3 bases from V and 1 base from J, with 12 bases between. Per germline, CDR1 LNHNV and CDR2 YYDKDF (reference sequence). This CDR3 is built from 15 residues. The chain's CDR3 is CATSSNAGVNYGYTF. DNA for the CDR3: TGTGCCACCAGCAGCAACGCGGGAGTTAACTATGGCTACACCTTC. Combining the CDR3 with reference TRBV15 and TRBJ1-2 gives the whole variable domain DAMVIQNPRYQVTQFGKPVTLSCSQTLNHNVMYWYQQKSSQAPKLLFHYYDKDFNNEADTPDNFQSRRPNTSFCFLDIRSPGLGDTAMYLCATSSNAGVNYGYTFGSGTRLTVV.

V is TRBV7-7 and J is TRBJ2-3; D not certain. The germline gives CDR1 SSHAT, CDR2 FNYEAQ (reference sequence). CDR3 length equals 15 residues. Trimming cost V 1 base and J 0 bases, with 8 bases left between them. CDR3 in amino acids: CASSLGLESTDTQYF. As DNA, the CDR3 is TGTGCCAGCAGCTTAGGGCTAGAGAGCACAGATACGCAGTATTTT.

The V call is TRBV5-1, the J call TRBJ2-3; 7 bases align to TRBD1. J gave up 3 bases and V 0 bases, and 10 bases lay outside the gene matches. CDR3 length equals 17 residues. The germline gives CDR1 SGHRS, CDR2 YFSETQ. In DNA form, the CDR3 reads TGCGCCAGCAGCTTGGGTTTAACGACAGGGTGGACAGATACGCAGTATTTT. As protein: CASSLGLTTGWTDTQYF.

This sequence joins TRBV9 and TRBJ2-2, with D perhaps matching TRBD1 (5 bases). The V end was cut by 3 bases, the J end by 0 bases, with 6 bases between. Per germline, CDR1 SGDLS and CDR2 YYNGEE. CDR3 length: 14 residues. This CDR3 reads CASSGGANTGELFF. The CDR3 DNA sequence: TGTGCCAGCAGCGGGGGCGCGAACACCGGGGAGCTGTTTTTT. The variable domain in full, completed from reference TRBV9 and TRBJ2-2, reads DSGVTQTPKHLITATGQRVTLRCSPRSGDLSVYWYQQSLDQGLQFLIQYYNGEERAKGNILERFSAQQFPDLHSELNLSSLELGDSALYFCASSGGANTGELFFGEGSRLTVL.

This clone was seen a single time. The J gene is TRBJ2-1, the V gene TRBV3-1 (or the pseudogene TRBV3-2); tentatively, D is TRBD2 (6 bases). This CDR3 contains 13 residues. CDR1 is LGHDT, CDR2 YNNKEL, per germline (reference sequence). V lost 0 bases and J 13 bases, leaving 13 bases between the germline ends. CDR3 nucleotide sequence: TGTGCCAGCAGCCAAGATCTACTAGCAGAACAGTTCTTC. It codes for CASSQDLLAEQFF.

The gene calls are TRBV28 and TRBJ2-7; tentatively, D is TRBD1 (6 bases). The CDR3 length is 12 residues. Germline V lookup: CDR1 MDHEN, CDR2 SYDVKM. Trimming shortened V by 3 bases and J by 10 bases, and 13 bases separated the two germline ends. This chain's CDR3 is CASSFGYREQYF. The CDR3 region has the DNA TGTGCCAGCAGTTTCGGTTACAGGGAACAGTACTTC. The full variable domain, in which reference TRBV28 and TRBJ2-7 provide the parts outside the CDR3, is DVKVTQSSRYLVKRTGEKVFLECVQDMDHENMFWYRQDPGLGLRLIYFSYDVKMKEKGDIPEGYSVSREKKERFSLILESASTNQTSMYLCASSFGYREQYFGPGTRLTVT.

V is TRBV5-1 and J is TRBJ1-2, with TRBD1 identical over 7 bases. CDR3 size: 15 residues. V shed 3 bases, J shed 4 bases, and the junction held 9 bases outside the gene matches. Germline CDR1 reads SGHRS; CDR2 reads YFSETQ. The DNA of the CDR3 is TGCGCCAGCAGCTCCGGGACAGACTTCTTCTATGGCTACACCTTC. This codes for CASSSGTDFFYGYTF.